This TCR beta chain stems from a study of blood T cells in healthy people across ages. Study-wide points: Underestimates were what the diversity estimates from one million T cells were considered to be.

Comments on this clonotype: The antigen remains undetermined.

Alongside a J-beta primer mix, a sample-barcoded 5' primer served in a second PCR lasting 7 to 11 cycles. TCRdb re-derived calls from the 5' RACE reads in MiXCR, one entry per CDR3 protein. In the table there are 1,500,000 or so distinct CDR3 sequences, roughly 60% of which are singletons. This CDR3 comprises 14 residues. Germline CDR1 reads KGHDR; CDR2 reads SFDVKD. The V and J ends lost 0 bases and 10 bases respectively, with 12 bases between them. This TCR derives from a man aged 18-30 years in good health. Sequenced sample: blood. The chain recombines TRBV24-1 with TRBJ2-1; D possibly corresponds to TRBD2 (6 bases). DNA for the CDR3: TGTGCCACCAGTGATTTGCAGTTGGGAGGAGAGCAGTTCTTC. It yields the protein CATSDLQLGGEQFF.